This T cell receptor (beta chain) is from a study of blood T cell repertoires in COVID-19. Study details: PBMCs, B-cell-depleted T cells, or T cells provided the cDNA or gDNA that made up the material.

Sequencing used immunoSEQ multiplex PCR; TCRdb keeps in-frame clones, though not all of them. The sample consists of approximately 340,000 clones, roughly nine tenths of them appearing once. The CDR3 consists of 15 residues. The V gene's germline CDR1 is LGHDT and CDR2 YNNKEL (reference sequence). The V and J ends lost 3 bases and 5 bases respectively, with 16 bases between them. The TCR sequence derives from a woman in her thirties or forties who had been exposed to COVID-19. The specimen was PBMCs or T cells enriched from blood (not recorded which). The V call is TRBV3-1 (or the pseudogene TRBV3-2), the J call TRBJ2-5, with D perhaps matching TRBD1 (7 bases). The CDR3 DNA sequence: TGTGCCAGCAGCCACCTGCAGGGGGGCCGGGAGACCCAGTACTTC. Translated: CASSHLQGGRETQYF.